The 32 T cell receptor beta chains listed next were all sequenced from one sample in a study of neurological immune-mediated disorders. One entry per CDR3 protein results from TCRdb running MiXCR on the 5' RACE reads. The repertoire holds around 46,000 distinct CDR3 sequences, with less than 2% as singletons. Sequenced sample: PBMCs. The receptor set was obtained from a woman aged 40 to 50 with multiple sclerosis.

The table lists this clonotype with many counts. V usage is TRBV9 and J usage is TRBJ2-3; 8 bases map to TRBD1. CDR1 is SGDLS, CDR2 YYNGEE, per germline. The CDR3 consists of 14 residues. V shed 3 bases and J 5 bases; nucleotides not matched to a gene: 5. This CDR3 is CASSARQGRDTQYF. The CDR3 DNA follows: TGTGCCAGCAGCGCGAGACAGGGGAGAGATACGCAGTATTTT.

This clonotype appeared many times. The J gene is TRBJ2-5, the V gene TRBV5-1, with D possibly TRBD2 on 6 matching bases. This CDR3 region has 14 residues. Per germline, CDR1 SGHRS and CDR2 YFSETQ. Trimming removed 4 bases from V and 5 bases from J, with 15 bases in between. The CDR3 DNA is TGCGCCAGCAGCCAAGGTCTAGCGCGGGAGACCCAGTACTTC. Translated, it gives CASSQGLARETQYF.

This clonotype was found many times. This CDR3 fails to terminate in the conserved phenylalanine or tryptophan, so it likely reflects a read error. This rearrangement joins TRBV5-1 to TRBJ2-1; maybe TRBD2 (7 bases). This CDR3 is built from 14 residues. Germline lookup yields CDR1 SGHRS and CDR2 YFSETQ. V was shortened by 4 bases and J by 7 bases, with 15 bases between the two germline ends. CDR3 coding DNA: TGCGCCAGCAGCGTCGGGGGGCTAGGGAATGAGCAGTTCTGC. The encoded protein is CASSVGGLGNEQFC.

This clonotype has ten or more counts. The chain is built from TRBV6-1 and TRBJ2-3, with D unclear. Trimming removed 8 bases from V and 5 bases from J, with 14 bases in between. The CDR3 runs to 13 residues. From germline, CDR1 is MNHNS and CDR2 SASEGT. CDR3 in amino acids: CASGNTEIDTQYF. The CDR3 nucleotides are TGTGCCAGCGGGAATACCGAAATAGATACGCAGTATTTT.

The sample holds many counts of this clonotype. The rearrangement uses TRBV20-1 and TRBJ1-1; D gene uncertain. The germline V gene encodes CDR1 DFQATT and CDR2 SNEGSKA (reference sequence). CDR3 length: 14 residues. Trimming left V 6 bases short and J 1 base short, with 15 bases between. The CDR3 sequence: CSAVLPPQNTEAFF. As DNA, the CDR3 is TGCAGTGCCGTCCTACCCCCGCAGAACACTGAAGCTTTCTTT.

This clonotype was seen at least ten times. The chain employs TRBV25-1 and TRBJ2-5; tentative D call: TRBD2 (5 bases). V dropped 1 base and J dropped 4 bases, with 16 bases sitting between them. This CDR3 spans 16 amino acids. CDR1 is MGHDK and CDR2 is SYGVNS in the germline V gene. The CDR3 nucleotides are TGTGCCAGCAGTGAATCCTCACCCCCTAGCCGAGAGACCCAGTACTTC. Protein: CASSESSPPSRETQYF.

This clonotype has ten or more counts. This chain connects TRBV3-1 to TRBJ2-3; D ambiguous. The CDR3 has 15 residues. Per the germline V gene, CDR1 is LGHDT and CDR2 is YNNKEL (reference sequence). V dropped 4 bases and J dropped 7 bases, with 18 bases sitting between them. As DNA, the CDR3 is TGTGCCAGCAGCCCAGTACCGATCCGCCCCCATACGCAGTATTTT. It specifies CASSPVPIRPHTQYF.

This clonotype was seen repeatedly, ten times or more. The gene calls are TRBV20-1 and TRBJ2-1, with D unclear. Per germline, CDR1 DFQATT and CDR2 SNEGSKA (reference sequence). The CDR3 length is 13 residues. The V end was cut by 5 bases, the J end by 9 bases, with 17 bases between. The CDR3 coding sequence is TGCAGTGCTCCCGGACCCGGTACAACTGAGCAGTTCTTC. Protein sequence: CSAPGPGTTEQFF.

This clonotype showed up many times. The V call is TRBV3-1, the J call TRBJ1-2, with D possibly matching TRBD1 (5 bases). The V and J ends lost 0 bases and 7 bases respectively, with 12 bases between them. There are 14 residues in the CDR3. CDR1 and CDR2 (germline): LGHDT, YNNKEL (reference sequence). This CDR3 reads CASSQDGGFGGYTF. CDR3 coding DNA: TGTGCCAGCAGCCAAGATGGGGGGTTTGGTGGCTACACCTTC. Full variable domain (rest looked up from reference TRBV3-1 and TRBJ1-2): DTAVSQTPKYLVTQMGNDKSIKCEQNLGHDTMYWYKQDSKKFLKIMFSYNNKELIINETVPNRFSPKSPDKAHLNLHINSLELGDSAVYFCASSQDGGFGGYTFGSGTRLTVV.

In its sample, this clonotype was seen a few times. The gene calls are TRBV4-2 and TRBJ1-4, with D possibly TRBD1 on 6 matching bases. Trimming took 0 bases from V and 8 from J, leaving 19 bases between them. CDR1 and CDR2 (germline): LGHNA, YNFKEQ. This CDR3 spans 17 amino acids. CDR3 coding DNA: TGTGCCAGCAGCCAAGAACCGTCCAGGGGATTTGGCGAAAAACTGTTTTTT. Translating it yields CASSQEPSRGFGEKLFF.

This clonotype was recorded at least ten times. The chain recombines TRBV7-8 with TRBJ1-2; D may be TRBD1 (6 bases). Germline V gene lookup returns CDR1 SGHVS and CDR2 FQNEAQ. This CDR3 contains 14 residues. V lost 4 bases and J lost 5, with 14 bases in between. CDR3 bases: TGTGCCAGCAGCTACGGGACAATCGCGTATGGCTACACCTTC. Translated, it gives CASSYGTIAYGYTF.

This clonotype was seen ten or more times. The chain carries TRBV29-1 and TRBJ2-1; 7 positions agree with TRBD1. The CDR3 consists of 16 residues. Trimming removed 3 bases from V and 4 bases from J; junction bases left unmatched: 12. In germline, CDR1 is SQVTM, CDR2 ANQGSEA. Written as DNA, the CDR3 is TGCAGCGTTGACCCGTCGGGACAGCGTTTATACAATGAGCAGTTCTTC. It encodes CSVDPSGQRLYNEQFF.

At least ten counts were recorded for this clonotype. The V gene is TRBV20-1, the J gene TRBJ1-1, with 12 bases fitting TRBD1. Trimming cost V 3 bases and J 7 bases; bases outside gene matches: 6. Germline loops: CDR1 DFQATT, CDR2 SNEGSKA (reference sequence). The CDR3 loop spans 14 amino acids. CDR3 sequence reads: CSARGGQGANEAFF. The CDR3 DNA sequence: TGCAGTGCTAGGGGGGGACAGGGGGCTAATGAAGCTTTCTTT.

Many counts were recorded for this clonotype. The genes are TRBV7-8 and TRBJ1-2; 7 bases are shared with TRBD1. V lost 4 bases to trimming and J lost 3 bases; unmatched junction nucleotides: 5. The CDR3 sequence is 14 residues long. CDR1 and CDR2 (germline): SGHVS, FQNEAQ. The CDR3 is CASSSRGAHYGYTF. The CDR3, as DNA: TGTGCCAGCAGCTCCAGGGGGGCTCACTATGGCTACACCTTC.

This clonotype has ten or more counts. V gene TRBV5-6 combines with J gene TRBJ1-1; D is possibly TRBD1 (6 bases). This CDR3 region has 14 residues. Trimming removed 1 base from V and 1 base from J, with 8 bases in between. Germline V gene data show CDR1 as SGHDT and CDR2 as YYEEEE. CDR3 sequence (DNA): TGTGCCAGCAGCTTGAAGGGGGAGAACACTGAAGCTTTCTTT. Protein sequence: CASSLKGENTEAFF. The full variable domain, with the rest looked up from reference TRBV5-6 and TRBJ1-1, is DAGVTQSPTHLIKTRGQQVTLRCSPKSGHDTVSWYQQALGQGPQFIFQYYEEEERQRGNFPDRFSGHQFPNYSSELNVNALLLGDSALYLCASSLKGENTEAFFGQGTRLTVV.

In its sample, this clonotype was seen many times. The chain uses TRBV20-1 and TRBJ1-2, with TRBD1 matching 11 bases. The V and J ends lost 6 bases and 7 bases, in that order; junction bases with no gene match: 4. The CDR3 consists of 12 residues. The germline V gene encodes CDR1 DFQATT and CDR2 SNEGSKA (reference sequence). CDR3 in amino acids: CSAGGTGGGYTF. The CDR3 DNA reads TGCAGTGCCGGTGGGACAGGGGGTGGCTACACCTTC.

This clonotype was seen ten or more times. The chain recombines TRBV5-1 with TRBJ1-4; D unclear. Germline-derived CDR1 and CDR2 are SGHRS and YFSETQ. Trimming took 3 bases from V and 4 from J, leaving 13 bases between them. The CDR3 spans 15 residues. CDR3 loop: CASSSSNGLNEKLFF. The CDR3 nucleotides read TGCGCCAGCAGCTCCTCGAATGGACTTAATGAAAAACTGTTTTTT.

This clonotype was seen many times. This chain uses TRBV5-8 with TRBJ2-1; possibly TRBD2 for D (5 bases). The germline gives CDR1 SGHTS, CDR2 YDEGEE. V dropped 4 bases and J dropped 7 bases, with 21 bases sitting between them. The CDR3 runs 16 residues. CDR3 residues: CASSGFLALESNEQFF. For the CDR3, the DNA is TGTGCCAGCAGCGGTTTTCTAGCCCTAGAGTCGAATGAGCAGTTCTTC.

This clonotype came up many times. This chain uses TRBV20-1 with TRBJ2-1; 8 bases line up with TRBD2. J was trimmed by 7 bases and V by 0 bases; bases with no gene match: 8. Germline CDR1 DFQATT, CDR2 SNEGSKA (reference sequence). The CDR3 consists of 15 residues. The CDR3, as DNA: TGCAGTGCTAGAGAGGATAGCCGGGGGGGGAATGAGCAGTTCTTC. This sequence encodes CSAREDSRGGNEQFF.

Regarding this clonotype: The conserved final phenylalanine or tryptophan is absent from the CDR3, which likely points to a read error. This chain connects TRBV6-5 to TRBJ2-7; no reliable D call. This CDR3 has 13 amino acids. CDR1 and CDR2 (germline): MNHEY, SVGAGI. CDR3 in DNA: TGTGTCAGCAAGGCCCGGTACTCCTACGAGCAGTACATC. Its protein is CVSKARYSYEQYI.

This clonotype was counted ten times or more. The chain couples TRBV5-1 to TRBJ2-7, with TRBD2 as a possible D gene (6 bases). Trimming pared 4 bases from V and 7 bases from J, leaving 18 bases between. Germline V gives CDR1 SGHRS, CDR2 YFSETQ. CDR3 length: 14 residues. CDR3 bases: TGCGCCAGCAGCCGCGGGACCGGTGGACCGGAGCAGTACTTC. This sequence encodes CASSRGTGGPEQYF.

As to this clonotype: This may be a read error, as it is one base from a much larger clone. This chain links TRBV18 with TRBJ2-1; D is unclear. This CDR3 spans 15 amino acids. The V gene's germline CDR1 is KGHSH and CDR2 LQKENI. DNA of the CDR3: TGTACCAGCTCACCGGTAGGCAGGTCCTACAATGAGCAGTTCTTC. Protein: CTSSPVGRSYNEQFF.

This clonotype was seen repeatedly, ten times or more. The chain joins TRBV5-1 to TRBJ2-1; 12 bases align to TRBD2. CDR3 length equals 14 residues. Per germline, CDR1 SGHRS and CDR2 YFSETQ. V dropped 4 bases and J dropped 10; count of bases not matched to a gene: 6. The CDR3 region is CASSQLGLAGEQFF. The CDR3 DNA sequence: TGCGCCAGCAGCCAACTGGGACTAGCGGGCGAGCAGTTCTTC.

This clonotype came up many times. The chain joins TRBV7-6 to TRBJ1-2; D unresolved. V lost 5 bases and J 4 bases, leaving 17 bases between the germline ends. Looked up from germline, CDR1 is SGHVS and CDR2 is FNYEAQ. This CDR3 is 15 amino acids long. The CDR3 region is CASSPLPTAAYGYTF. The CDR3 DNA sequence: TGTGCCAGCAGCCCACTACCTACCGCTGCCTATGGCTACACCTTC. Full variable domain (outside the CDR3, taken from reference TRBV7-6 and TRBJ1-2): GAGVSQSPRYKVTKRGQDVALRCDPISGHVSLYWYRQALGQGPEFLTYFNYEAQQDKSGLPNDRFSAERPEGSISTLTIQRTEQRDSAMYRCASSPLPTAAYGYTFGSGTRLTVV.

This clonotype was seen at least ten times. The chain links TRBV5-6 to TRBJ1-4, with D possibly being TRBD1 (5 bases). The CDR3 runs 14 residues. V lost 0 bases to trimming and J lost 6 bases, with 9 bases between them. Germline loops: CDR1 SGHDT, CDR2 YYEEEE. In DNA, the CDR3 is TGTGCCAGCAGCTTGGTTGGAGGGGATGAAAAACTGTTTTTT. Protein: CASSLVGGDEKLFF.

This clonotype was observed at least ten times. The CDR3 region is CASRPGTENQPQHF. Written as DNA, the CDR3 is TGCGCCAGCAGGCCCGGGACGGAGAATCAGCCCCAGCATTTT. The V gene is TRBV5-1, the J gene TRBJ1-5; possible D gene TRBD1, 5 bases. The germline V gene has CDR1 SGHRS and CDR2 YFSETQ. Deletions cut 5 bases from V and 4 bases from J, with 13 bases between. The CDR3 sequence is 14 residues long.

There are many counts of this clonotype. The chain recombines TRBV4-1 with TRBJ1-5; D uncertain. The germline V gene has CDR1 MGHRA and CDR2 YSYEKL. CDR3 length equals 14 residues. V was trimmed by 0 bases and J by 0 bases, leaving 3 bases between them. The CDR3 is CASSQDASNQPQHF. In DNA, the CDR3 is TGCGCCAGCAGCCAAGACGCTAGCAATCAGCCCCAGCATTTT.

At least ten counts were recorded for this clonotype. This sequence joins TRBV7-8 and TRBJ2-1; D remains ambiguous. Trimming cost V 0 bases and J 5 bases, with 11 bases left between them. The CDR3 spans 15 residues. Germline CDR1 reads SGHVS; CDR2 reads FQNEAQ. CDR3 residues: CASSLAFWAHNEQFF. CDR3 sequence (DNA): TGTGCCAGCAGCTTAGCTTTCTGGGCCCACAATGAGCAGTTCTTC.

The rearrangement uses TRBV7-6 and TRBJ2-1; either TRBD1 or TRBD2 may supply D (5 bases each). Per germline, CDR1 SGHVS and CDR2 FNYEAQ. The CDR3 contains 14 residues. Deletions cut 0 bases from V and 10 bases from J, with 13 bases between. The DNA for the CDR3 is TGTGCCAGCAGCTTAGCGCTTCCCGGGGCCGAGCAGTTCTTC. Its protein is CASSLALPGAEQFF.

V usage is TRBV7-2 and J usage is TRBJ1-3; perhaps TRBD1 as D (5 bases). Germline lookup yields CDR1 SGHTA and CDR2 FQGNSA. This CDR3 has 16 residues. Trimming removed 0 bases from V and 0 bases from J, with 9 bases in between. The CDR3 loop reads CASSLAQGYSGNTIYF. The CDR3 bases are TGTGCCAGCAGCTTAGCGCAGGGATACTCTGGAAACACCATATATTTT.

The table lists this clonotype with many counts. V gene TRBV20-1 combines with J gene TRBJ1-2, with 10 positions matching TRBD1. The CDR3 length is 13 residues. V shed 5 bases and J 6 bases; nucleotides not matched to a gene: 6. Germline V gene lookup returns CDR1 DFQATT and CDR2 SNEGSKA (reference sequence). The CDR3 region is CSAYSGTGDGYTF. The CDR3, as DNA: TGCAGTGCTTACTCCGGGACAGGGGATGGCTACACCTTC.

This chain joins TRBV20-1 and TRBJ1-1; 11 bases line up with TRBD1. Trimming cost V 0 bases and J 4 bases; bases outside gene matches: 7. From germline, CDR1 is DFQATT and CDR2 SNEGSKA (reference sequence). The length of the CDR3 is 16 residues. In DNA form, the CDR3 reads TGCAGTGCTAGAGATTTGGGACAGGGGGGAGGCACTGAAGCTTTCTTT. This sequence encodes CSARDLGQGGGTEAFF.